The 22 T cell receptor beta chains presented below share a single source sample, sequenced in a study of vaccination and CD4 T cells after COVID-19. Sequenced with the Oncomine TCR Beta short-read assay was DNA taken from cultured CD4+ T cells. TCRdb re-derived calls from the PCR reads in MiXCR, one entry per CDR3 protein. Among 18,000 or so distinct CDR3 sequences listed, approximately 40% were seen once. Treatment meaning: approximately 10-day PBMC culture with coronavirus spike peptide pools or control peptides (ViraFEST assay). The antigens these receptors bind are not known. The sample in question was CD4+ T cells from blood, cultured in vitro, obtained before SARS-CoV-2 vaccination. All receptors derive from a human donor who received a COVID-19 vaccine.

The count of this clonotype is one. The chain combines TRBV7-2 with TRBJ2-1, with a tentative D call TRBD1 (6 bases). There are 15 residues in the CDR3. Germline CDR1 reads SGHTA; CDR2 reads FQGNSA. V was pared by 1 base and J by 6 bases, with 13 bases between. This CDR3 is CASSLERGYSNEQFF. The CDR3 nucleotides read TGTGCCAGCAGCTTAGAGAGGGGGTACAGCAATGAGCAGTTCTTC.

This clonotype has a handful of counts. The gene calls are TRBV12-3 or TRBV12-4 and TRBJ1-5; TRBD1 is a possible D gene (6 bases). V lost 6 bases and J 0 bases, leaving 9 bases between the germline ends. CDR3 length equals 14 residues. CDR3: CASRGQNSNQPQHF. The DNA for the CDR3 is TGTGCCAGCAGAGGACAGAATAGCAATCAGCCCCAGCATTTT.

In its sample, this clonotype was seen once. This chain's CDR3 is CASSLVVGRGSATEAFF. DNA of the CDR3: TGTGCCAGCAGCTTAGTGGTGGGGAGGGGGTCGGCCACTGAAGCTTTCTTT. The V gene is TRBV7-9, the J gene TRBJ1-1; a weak D match, TRBD1 (6 bases). Germline V gene sequence: CDR1 SEHNR, CDR2 FQNEAQ (reference sequence). V dropped 1 base and J dropped 4 bases, with 19 bases sitting between them. This CDR3 is built from 17 residues. Full variable domain (missing parts from reference TRBV7-9 and TRBJ1-1): DTGVSQNPRHKITKRGQNVTFRCDPISEHNRLYWYRQTLGQGPEFLTYFQNEAQLEKSRLLSDRFSAERPKGSFSTLEIQRTEQGDSAMYLCASSLVVGRGSATEAFFGQGTRLTVV.

The table lists this clonotype with a few counts. CDR3 coding DNA: TGTGCCAGCAGTTTTGTTGGACAACCATCTAACTATGGCTACACCTTC. Its protein is CASSFVGQPSNYGYTF. The chain is built from TRBV6-5 and TRBJ1-2; tentatively, D is TRBD1 (5 bases). Germline-derived CDR1 and CDR2 are MNHEY and SVGAGI. Trimming took 4 bases from V and 0 from J, leaving 15 bases between them. The CDR3 has 16 residues.

This chain uses TRBV20-1 with TRBJ1-2; D is undetermined. V was cut by 3 bases and J by 5 bases, with 7 bases left in between. The germline CDR1 and CDR2 sequences are DFQATT and SNEGSKA (reference sequence). The CDR3 extends over 11 amino acids. CDR3 coding DNA: TGCAGTGCTAGTGGGCAGTATGGCTACACCTTC. Its translation: CSASGQYGYTF.

Notes on this clonotype: This CDR3 fails to terminate in the conserved phenylalanine or tryptophan, so it likely reflects a read error. The V call is TRBV6-1, the J call TRBJ1-1, with D unresolved. Germline V gene sequence: CDR1 MNHNS, CDR2 SASEGT. This CDR3 is built from 14 residues. Trimming took 5 bases from V and 3 from J, leaving 13 bases between them. Here the CDR3 reads CASSTRTRDTEAFL. The CDR3 bases are TGTGCCAGCAGTACCCGGACTCGAGACACTGAAGCTTTCCTT.

The chain has TRBV2 and TRBJ1-5; D gene unclear. This CDR3 contains 14 residues. Germline V lookup: CDR1 SNHLY, CDR2 FYNNEI. V dropped 3 bases and J dropped 8 bases, with 14 bases sitting between them. This chain's CDR3 is CASSDGVSVEPQHF. The CDR3 bases are TGTGCCAGCAGTGACGGGGTTTCAGTGGAGCCCCAGCATTTT. Full variable domain (remainder filled in from reference TRBV2 and TRBJ1-5): EPEVTQTPSHQVTQMGQEVILRCVPISNHLYFYWYRQILGQKVEFLVSFYNNEISEKSEIFDDQFSVERPDGSNFTLKIRSTKLEDSAMYFCASSDGVSVEPQHFGDGTRLSIL.

This clonotype was found a few times. V and J are TRBV24-1 and TRBJ1-2; TRBD1 matches at 8 bases. V gave up 3 bases and J gave up 3 bases; unmatched junction bases: 5. Germline V CDR1 and CDR2: KGHDR, SFDVKD. The CDR3 is 15 residues long. Here the CDR3 reads CATSDVGTGDYGYTF. CDR3 nucleotides: TGTGCCACCAGTGATGTGGGGACAGGAGACTATGGCTACACCTTC.

This clonotype was seen a few times. The gene calls are TRBV28 and TRBJ1-2; 7 bases agree with TRBD1. Germline loops: CDR1 MDHEN, CDR2 SYDVKM. The V gene end was trimmed by 7 bases and the J gene end by 3 bases; junction bases not matched to a gene: 14. The CDR3 has 16 residues. The chain's CDR3 is CASITPDRVGDYGYTF. In nucleotides, the CDR3 is TGTGCCAGCATCACTCCCGACAGGGTGGGCGACTATGGCTACACCTTC.

The genes are TRBV20-1 and TRBJ2-1, with 9 bases that match TRBD2. Trimming removed 1 base from V and 6 bases from J; junction bases left unmatched: 1. CDR3 size: 13 residues. Per germline, CDR1 DFQATT and CDR2 SNEGSKA (reference sequence). CDR3 sequence (DNA): TGCAGTGCTAGAGGAGCGGGGGGCAATGAGCAGTTCTTC. Its protein is CSARGAGGNEQFF.

The sample holds a few counts of this clonotype. J is TRBJ1-2 and V is TRBV29-1, with a weak D call TRBD1 (5 bases). Looked up from germline, CDR1 is SQVTM and CDR2 is ANQGSEA. Trimming removed 7 bases at V and 10 bases at J, with 19 bases between. CDR3 length equals 12 residues. CDR3 bases: TGCAGCGGGGGGGATATCGGCGGTGACTACACCTTC. Translation gives CSGGDIGGDYTF.

The chain combines TRBV2 with TRBJ2-2; 12 positions agree with TRBD2. CDR1 is SNHLY and CDR2 is FYNNEI in the germline V gene. The CDR3 is 16 residues long. V dropped 8 bases and J dropped 2; count of bases not matched to a gene: 6. CDR3 nucleotides: TGTGCCAGCGCTAGCGGGGGGGCCATCAACACCGGGGAGCTGTTTTTT. It is translated as CASASGGAINTGELFF.

This chain connects TRBV21-1 to TRBJ1-1; TRBD1 is the table's D call and was not checked against the DNA. TRBV21-1 is a recognized pseudogene. CDR3 size: 17 residues. This chain's CDR3 is CASSKVTDRDENTEAFF. In DNA, the CDR3 is TGTGCCAGCAGCAAAGTAACGGACAGGGATGAGAACACTGAAGCTTTCTTT.

The chain uses TRBV5-4 and TRBJ2-3, with 8 bases fitting TRBD2. After removal of 2 bases from V and 4 bases from J, the junction contained 6 bases not matched to a gene. This CDR3 is built from 15 residues. Germline V gene lookup returns CDR1 SGHNT and CDR2 YYREEE (reference sequence). This CDR3 is CASSFRGGGADTQYF. The CDR3 nucleotides read TGTGCCAGCAGCTTTCGGGGGGGGGGCGCAGATACGCAGTATTTT.

V usage is TRBV7-3 and J usage is TRBJ1-1; TRBD1 is a possible D gene (5 bases). In germline, CDR1 is SGHTA, CDR2 FQGTGA. Trimming shortened V by 5 bases and J by 0 bases, and 10 bases separated the two germline ends. The CDR3 runs to 14 residues. CDR3 amino acids: CASSQGGVNTEAFF. The CDR3 bases are TGTGCCAGCAGCCAGGGAGGGGTGAACACTGAAGCTTTCTTT.

This clonotype was detected only a few times. V usage is TRBV6-5 and J usage is TRBJ2-5, with D possibly matching TRBD2 (6 bases). With 4 bases removed from V and 2 bases from J, the gap between germline ends came to 11 bases. There are 14 residues in the CDR3. CDR1 MNHEY and CDR2 SVGAGI come from the germline V gene. For the CDR3, the DNA is TGTGCCAGCAGTTTTCGGGGGTTACAAGAGACCCAGTACTTC. It specifies CASSFRGLQETQYF.

The chain joins TRBV18 to TRBJ1-1; D call uncertain. The germline V and J ends were trimmed by 2 bases and 5 bases, with 9 bases remaining between them. From germline, CDR1 is KGHSH and CDR2 LQKENI. The CDR3 runs to 13 residues. The CDR3 sequence is CASSPFRGTEAFF. CDR3 DNA: TGTGCCAGCTCACCATTTCGAGGGACTGAAGCTTTCTTT.

In its sample, this clonotype was seen a few times. The chain combines TRBV12-3 or TRBV12-4 with TRBJ2-5; the D gene is possibly TRBD1 (5 bases). The CDR3 is 12 amino acids. Between the trimmed V and J ends, which lost 5 bases and 7 bases, there was a span of 11 bases. CDR3 DNA sequence: TGTGCCAGCAGTCCGCAGGGTGTGACCCAGTACTTC. Protein product: CASSPQGVTQYF.

The gene calls are TRBV24-1 and TRBJ2-5; D gene uncertain. Germline V gives CDR1 KGHDR, CDR2 SFDVKD. Trimming stripped 9 bases from V and 9 bases from J, with 22 bases between. The length of the CDR3 is 14 residues. This CDR3 is CATQDPGSLGAQYF. CDR3 sequence (DNA): TGTGCCACCCAAGACCCGGGCTCCCTTGGCGCCCAGTACTTC.

The J gene is TRBJ1-1, the V gene TRBV6-1; D gene ambiguous. V was shortened by 6 bases and J by 11 bases, with 13 bases between the two germline ends. This CDR3 comprises 11 residues. CDR1 is MNHNS, CDR2 SASEGT, per germline. CDR3 sequence reads: CASRPEVGAFF. The DNA for the CDR3 is TGTGCCAGCAGGCCCGAAGTCGGGGCTTTCTTT.

The genes are TRBV12-3 or TRBV12-4 and TRBJ2-7; D is perhaps TRBD1 (6 bases). The V end was cut by 6 bases, the J end by 2 bases, with 20 bases between. CDR3 length equals 16 residues. The CDR3 DNA follows: TGTGCCAGCAGAAAATGGGGGCGCGACGGGGCCTACGAGCAGTACTTC. It codes for CASRKWGRDGAYEQYF.

The rearrangement joins TRBV6-5 to TRBJ1-2; TRBD1 matches 11 bases. Trimming cost V 4 bases and J 3 bases; bases outside gene matches: 7. Germline CDR1 and CDR2: MNHEY and SVGAGI. CDR3 length: 16 amino acids. CDR3 loop: CASSSHSGQGDYGYTF. Here the CDR3 DNA reads TGTGCCAGCAGTTCCCACTCGGGACAGGGGGACTATGGCTACACCTTC.